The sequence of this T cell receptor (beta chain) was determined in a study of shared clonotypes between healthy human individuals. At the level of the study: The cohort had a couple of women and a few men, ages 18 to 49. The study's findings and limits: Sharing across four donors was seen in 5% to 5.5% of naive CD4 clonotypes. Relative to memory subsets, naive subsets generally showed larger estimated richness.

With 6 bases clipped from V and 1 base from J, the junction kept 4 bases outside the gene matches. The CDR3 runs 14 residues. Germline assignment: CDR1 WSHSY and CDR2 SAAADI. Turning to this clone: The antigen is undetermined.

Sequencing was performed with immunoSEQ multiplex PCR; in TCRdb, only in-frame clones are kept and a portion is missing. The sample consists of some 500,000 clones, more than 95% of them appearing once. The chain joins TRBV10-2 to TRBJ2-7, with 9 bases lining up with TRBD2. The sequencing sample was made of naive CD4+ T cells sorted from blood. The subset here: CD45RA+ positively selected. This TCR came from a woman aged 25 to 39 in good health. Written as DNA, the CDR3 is TGCGCCAGCAGGGGGACTAGCCCATCCTACGAGCAGTACTTC. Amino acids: CASRGTSPSYEQYF.